This T cell receptor (beta chain) was captured in a study of beta chain features in type 1 diabetes. This clone was seen ten or more times. Its target is unknown. Study results and caveats: Within each of all four CD4+ subsets, Type 1 diabetes patients had TCRB CDR3s that were moderately but significantly shorter.

Trimming cost V 5 bases and J 2 bases, with 6 bases left between them. Germline V gene data show CDR1 as LGHNA and CDR2 as YNFKEQ. The length of the CDR3 is 12 residues. Every isolated RNA sample was fully reverse transcribed, so sequencing captured expressed TCRB transcripts. Libraries were prepared by immunoSEQ multiplex PCR; TCRdb keeps only in-frame clonotypes and omits some of them. Of over 120,000 clones listed, 10% to 15% were seen once; the top ten hold 1.3%. The chain links TRBV4-2 to TRBJ1-2; D remains unclear. The specimen sequenced was central memory CD4+ T cells from blood. This TCR came from a man younger than 35 with type 1 diabetes. In DNA form, the CDR3 reads TGTGCCAGCAGCGTTACCAACTATGGCTACACCTTC. It specifies CASSVTNYGYTF.